This entry concerns a single TCR beta chain. There are 15 residues in the CDR3. Germline V gives CDR1 LGHDT, CDR2 YNNKEL (reference sequence). Trimming stripped 4 bases from V and 4 bases from J, with 17 bases between. Unique molecular identifiers were present on the cDNA, which also gained a universal primer site by template switching. Using its own MiXCR run on the 5' RACE reads, TCRdb lists one record per CDR3 protein. The table includes about 900,000 distinct CDR3 sequences, approximately 13% detected once. Among all donors, each was a healthy Caucasian. The entry originates in a study of identical twins. These records were also assigned to another study, of yellow fever vaccine responses in identical twins. That work states: Among the twins, the vaccine T cell response reportedly seemed partly convergent and partly personalized.

The TCR originated in a woman between 18 and 29 years old in good health. The sequenced material came from PBMCs. This rearrangement joins TRBV3-1 to TRBJ2-7, with D maybe TRBD2 (5 bases). CDR3 loop: CASSPAPLDFYEQYV. CDR3 DNA sequence: TGTGCCAGCAGCCCCGCCCCACTAGATTTTTACGAGCAGTACGTC.